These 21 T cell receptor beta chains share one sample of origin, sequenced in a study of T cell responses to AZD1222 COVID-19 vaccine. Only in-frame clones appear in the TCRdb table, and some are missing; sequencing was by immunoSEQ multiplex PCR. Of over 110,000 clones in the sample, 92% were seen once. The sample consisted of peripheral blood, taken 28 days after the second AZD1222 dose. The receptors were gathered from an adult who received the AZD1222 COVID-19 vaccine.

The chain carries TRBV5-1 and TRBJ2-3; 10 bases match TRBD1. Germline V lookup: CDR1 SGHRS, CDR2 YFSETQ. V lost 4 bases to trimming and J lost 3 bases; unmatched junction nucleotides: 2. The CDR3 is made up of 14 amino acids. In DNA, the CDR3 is TGCGCCAGCAGCGGGGACAGGGGAACAGATACGCAGTATTTT. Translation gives CASSGDRGTDTQYF.

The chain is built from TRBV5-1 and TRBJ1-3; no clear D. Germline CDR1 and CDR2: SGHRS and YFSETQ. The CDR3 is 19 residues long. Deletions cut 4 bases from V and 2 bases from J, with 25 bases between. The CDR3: CASSLNGVPGPIPGNTIYF. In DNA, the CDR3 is TGCGCCAGCAGCCTCAACGGCGTACCGGGCCCCATACCTGGAAACACCATATATTTT.

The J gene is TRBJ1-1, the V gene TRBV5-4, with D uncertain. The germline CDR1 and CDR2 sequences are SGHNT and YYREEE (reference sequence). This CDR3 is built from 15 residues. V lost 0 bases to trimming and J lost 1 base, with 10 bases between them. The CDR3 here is CASSLGVSPNTEAFF. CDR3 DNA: TGTGCCAGCAGCTTGGGTGTCAGCCCGAACACTGAAGCTTTCTTT.

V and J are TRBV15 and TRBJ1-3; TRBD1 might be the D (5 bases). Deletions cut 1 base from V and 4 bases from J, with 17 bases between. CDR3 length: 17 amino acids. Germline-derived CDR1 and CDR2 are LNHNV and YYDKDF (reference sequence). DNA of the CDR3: TGTGCCACCAGCAGAGGGGGGTATCAGGTTCTCGGAAACACCATATATTTT. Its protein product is CATSRGGYQVLGNTIYF. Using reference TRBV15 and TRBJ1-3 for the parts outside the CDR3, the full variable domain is DAMVIQNPRYQVTQFGKPVTLSCSQTLNHNVMYWYQQKSSQAPKLLFHYYDKDFNNEADTPDNFQSRRPNTSFCFLDIRSPGLGDTAMYLCATSRGGYQVLGNTIYFGEGSWLTVV.

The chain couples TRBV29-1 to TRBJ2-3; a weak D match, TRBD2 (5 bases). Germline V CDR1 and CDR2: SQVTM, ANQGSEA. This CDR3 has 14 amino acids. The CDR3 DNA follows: TGCAGTTCTAGCCCCGGGGTGGGCACAGATACGCAGTATTTT. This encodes CSSSPGVGTDTQYF.

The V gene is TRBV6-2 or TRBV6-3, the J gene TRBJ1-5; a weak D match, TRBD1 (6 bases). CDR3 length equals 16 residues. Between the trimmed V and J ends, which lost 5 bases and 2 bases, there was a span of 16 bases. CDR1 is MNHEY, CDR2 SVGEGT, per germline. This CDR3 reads CASSLHRDGGNQPQHF. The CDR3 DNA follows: TGTGCCAGCAGTCTACACAGGGATGGGGGCAATCAGCCCCAGCATTTT.

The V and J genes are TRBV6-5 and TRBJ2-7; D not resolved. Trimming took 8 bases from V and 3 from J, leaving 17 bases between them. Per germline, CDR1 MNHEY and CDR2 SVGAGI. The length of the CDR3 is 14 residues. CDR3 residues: CASSLGPLSYEQYF. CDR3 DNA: TGTGCCAGCTCCTTAGGCCCTCTCAGCTACGAGCAGTACTTC.

CDR3 amino acids: CAISESFSQGRTDTQYF. The CDR3 region has the DNA TGTGCCATCAGTGAGTCGTTTTCCCAGGGCCGCACAGATACGCAGTATTTT. V is TRBV10-3 and J is TRBJ2-3; D is possibly TRBD1 (5 bases). Looked up from germline, CDR1 is ENHRY and CDR2 is SYGVKD. V was shortened by 0 bases and J by 1 base, with 14 bases between the two germline ends. The CDR3 contains 17 residues.

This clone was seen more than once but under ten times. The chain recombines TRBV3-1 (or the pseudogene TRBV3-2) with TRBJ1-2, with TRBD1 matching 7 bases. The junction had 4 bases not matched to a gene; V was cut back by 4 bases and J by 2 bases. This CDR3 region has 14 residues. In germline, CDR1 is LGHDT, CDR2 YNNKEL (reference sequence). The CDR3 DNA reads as TGTGCCAGCAGCCCATTGGGACAGAACTATGGCTACACCTTC. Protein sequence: CASSPLGQNYGYTF.

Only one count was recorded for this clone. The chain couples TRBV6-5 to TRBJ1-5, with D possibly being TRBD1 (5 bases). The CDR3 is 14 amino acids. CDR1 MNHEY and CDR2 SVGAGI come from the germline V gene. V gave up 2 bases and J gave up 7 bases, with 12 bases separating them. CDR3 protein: CASSYPGRVQPQHF. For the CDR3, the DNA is TGTGCCAGCAGTTACCCGGGCAGGGTGCAGCCCCAGCATTTT.

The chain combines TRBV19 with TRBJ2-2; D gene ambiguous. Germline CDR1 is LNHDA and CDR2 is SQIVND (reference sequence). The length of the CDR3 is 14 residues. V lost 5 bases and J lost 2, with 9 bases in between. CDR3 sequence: CASSPGPNTGELFF. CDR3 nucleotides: TGTGCCAGTAGTCCTGGTCCCAACACCGGGGAGCTGTTTTTT.

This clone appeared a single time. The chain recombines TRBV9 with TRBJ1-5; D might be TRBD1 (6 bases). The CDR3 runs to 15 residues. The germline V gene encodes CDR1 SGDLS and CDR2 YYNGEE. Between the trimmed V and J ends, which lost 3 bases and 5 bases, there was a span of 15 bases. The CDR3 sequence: CASSATGTRDQPQHF. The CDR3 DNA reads TGTGCCAGCAGCGCCACCGGGACACGTGATCAGCCCCAGCATTTT.

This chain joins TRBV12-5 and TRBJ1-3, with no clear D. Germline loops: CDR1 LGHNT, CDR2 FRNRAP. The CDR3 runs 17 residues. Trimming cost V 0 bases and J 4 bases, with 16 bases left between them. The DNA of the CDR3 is TGTGCTAGTGGTTTGGTACGAGGTCGGCGTGGGGGAAACACCATATATTTT. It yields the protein CASGLVRGRRGGNTIYF.

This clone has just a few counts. The CDR3 loop reads CASSLELGELFF. The CDR3 coding sequence is TGCGCCAGCAGCCTCGAATTGGGGGAGCTGTTTTTT. The V call is TRBV10-1, the J call TRBJ2-2; unclear D gene. Germline V gene sequence: CDR1 WNHNN, CDR2 SYGVQD (reference sequence). V was cut by 6 bases and J by 8 bases, with 10 bases left in between. The CDR3 has 12 residues.

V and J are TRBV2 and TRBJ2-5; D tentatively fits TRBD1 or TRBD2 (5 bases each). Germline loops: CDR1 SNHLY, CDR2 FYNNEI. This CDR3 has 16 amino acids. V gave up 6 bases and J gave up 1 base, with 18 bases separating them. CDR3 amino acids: CASSSSWGIAQETQYF. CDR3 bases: TGTGCCAGCAGCTCCTCCTGGGGGATCGCCCAAGAGACCCAGTACTTC.

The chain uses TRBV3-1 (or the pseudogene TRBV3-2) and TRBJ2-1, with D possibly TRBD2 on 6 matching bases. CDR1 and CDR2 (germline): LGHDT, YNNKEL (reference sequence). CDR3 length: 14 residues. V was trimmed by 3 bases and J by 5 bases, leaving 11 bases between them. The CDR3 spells CASSQSGVHNEQFF. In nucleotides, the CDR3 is TGTGCCAGCAGCCAGTCGGGAGTCCACAATGAGCAGTTCTTC.

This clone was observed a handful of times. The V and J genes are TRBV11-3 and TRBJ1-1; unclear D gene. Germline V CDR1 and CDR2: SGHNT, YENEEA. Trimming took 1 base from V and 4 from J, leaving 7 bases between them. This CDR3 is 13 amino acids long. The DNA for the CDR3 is TGTGCCAGCAGCTTAGCCAGCAGCACTGAAGCTTTCTTT. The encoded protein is CASSLASSTEAFF.

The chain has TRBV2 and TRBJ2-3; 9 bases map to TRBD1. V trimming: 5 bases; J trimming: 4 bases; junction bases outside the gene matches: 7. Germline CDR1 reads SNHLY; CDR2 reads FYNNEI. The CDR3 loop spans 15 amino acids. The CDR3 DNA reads TGTGCCAGCAGTTTGGACAGGGGAAGGGCAGATACGCAGTATTTT. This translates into CASSLDRGRADTQYF.

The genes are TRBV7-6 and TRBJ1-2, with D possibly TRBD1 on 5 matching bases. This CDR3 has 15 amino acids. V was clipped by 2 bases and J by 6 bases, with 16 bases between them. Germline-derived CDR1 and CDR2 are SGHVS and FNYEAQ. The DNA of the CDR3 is TGTGCCAGCAGCTTAACGGCGACAGCCGAGGATGGCTACACCTTC. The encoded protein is CASSLTATAEDGYTF.

CDR3 region: CASARETQYF. The CDR3 DNA follows: TGTGCCAGCGCCCGAGAGACCCAGTACTTC. This sequence joins TRBV12-3 or TRBV12-4 and TRBJ2-5; D ambiguous. Between the trimmed V and J ends, which lost 8 bases and 4 bases, there was a span of 5 bases. The CDR3 runs to 10 residues.

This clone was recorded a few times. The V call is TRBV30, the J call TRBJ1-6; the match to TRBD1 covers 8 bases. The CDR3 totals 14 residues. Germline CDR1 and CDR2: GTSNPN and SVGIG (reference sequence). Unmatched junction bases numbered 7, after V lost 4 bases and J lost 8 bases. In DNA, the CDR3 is TGTGCCTGGACGGGACAGGTGATTTATTCACCCCTCCACTTT. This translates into CAWTGQVIYSPLHF.